This T cell receptor (beta chain) derives from a study of blood T cell repertoires in COVID-19 (dated by TCRdb to the early 2020s). Study-wide context: Collaborator samples came from the United States, Italy and Spain and covered acute and convalescent phases of COVID-19. The prospective study material was composed of cDNA or gDNA derived from T cells, B-cell-depleted T cells, or PBMCs. Subjects who had been exposed to COVID-19, were actively infected with it, or had recovered from it provided the deeply sampled blood TCRbeta repertoires that made up the dataset. The repertoires were released in a freely available public database meant as a resource for research on the immune response to SARS-CoV-2. Samples were obtained from the ongoing ImmuneRACE study (first 160 participants) and from over a thousand subjects provided by 6 global collaborators. The sample metadata nearly always contained a de-identified subject ID, COVID-19 status, age in years and sex. Where HLA class I and class II types were available, the types were taken from metadata supplied by the sample provider, not from assay-based typing.

The immunoSEQ Assay, a bias-controlled multiplex PCR, was used to amplify TCRbeta CDR3 regions from genomic DNA. The paper's data handling went like this. Within the assay, amplification of reference gene primers was used to estimate how many nucleated cells each sample contained. To quantify the absolute abundance of each unique TCRbeta CDR3 rearrangement, sequence reads were collapsed and filtered. For each sample, productive Simpson clonality was calculated as the square root of Simpson's diversity index across productive rearrangements. TCRdb took this table from immuneACCESS and kept in-frame rearrangements with V and J called. Such tables lack part of the clones; where checked against another copy, unresolved V genes explain under half of the gap, and the rest is unexplained. The V and J calls and clone size come from that table; D and trimming were worked out from the DNA. For this sample there are 220,000 or so clones; less than 85% appear just once. 4.5% to 7% of the sample is in the top ten clones.

The trim is 2 bases for V and 1 base for J, with a gap of 13 bases between the germline ends. Reading the germline V gene gives CDR1 SGHDT and CDR2 YYEEEE. Counted from cysteine to phenylalanine, this CDR3 has 17 amino acids. The entry retains the CDR3 DNA only, 51 bases that are in frame from base 1. Collaborating institutions collected whole blood in K2EDTA tubes following their own protocols. For TCRbeta analysis, collaborators shipped samples in one of three forms: frozen whole blood, isolated PBMCs, or DNA extracted from either of those sample types. Overall results and qualifications from the work: How much clinical and demographic metadata was included differed by source and by participant, and the metadata was provided uncurated.

This clone was observed a handful of times. What antigen it recognizes has not been identified. The sample holds no much larger clone one base away, and base qualities are not on file. The sequence joins TRBV5-6 to TRBJ1-6; no confident D gene assignment can be made. This TCR derives from a woman aged 70-85 years with acute or convalescent COVID-19. Source material: peripheral blood. Read as DNA, the sequence is TGTGCCAGCAGCTTCATCGGGAGCGGATCCTATAATTCACCCCTCCACTTT. Translated, it reads CASSFIGSGSYNSPLHF. Here the CDR3 is joined to the reference TRBV5-6 and TRBJ1-6 genes, and the full variable domain is: DAGVTQSPTHLIKTRGQQVTLRCSPKSGHDTVSWYQQALGQGPQFIFQYYEEEERQRGNFPDRFSGHQFPNYSSELNVNALLLGDSALYLCASSFIGSGSYNSPLHFGNGTRLTVT.